This T cell receptor beta chain appears in the sequencing data of a study of T-cell reconstitution after alpha-beta-depleted transplantation in children. Preparation of the TCRbeta library involved a method that used unique molecular identifiers. TCRdb used MiXCR to reprocess the PCR reads, holding one entry per CDR3 protein. The sample shows about 500,000 distinct CDR3 sequences, approximately 32% of them seen only once. This TCR came from a human donor who donated a stem cell graft to a child with aplastic anemia. Sequences were derived from PBMCs from the stem cell graft donor, sampled from the stem cell graft.

Written as DNA, the CDR3 is TGTGCCAGCAGTTACTATGGGAATTCACCCCTCCACTTT. As protein: CASSYYGNSPLHF. The chain carries TRBV6-5 and TRBJ1-6; the D is unclear. This CDR3 spans 13 amino acids. V lost 1 base to trimming and J lost 7 bases, with 5 bases between them. Germline V gives CDR1 MNHEY, CDR2 SVGAGI.